The 22 T cell receptor beta chains given below trace back to one sample, sequenced in a study of T cell responses to AZD1222 COVID-19 vaccine. Clones were sequenced by immunoSEQ multiplex PCR, and TCRdb holds only the in-frame ones, with some missing. Seen here are more than 85,000 clones, around 90% observed once, and the top ten hold 1.6%. The source was peripheral blood, collected on day 0 of AZD1222 vaccination. The receptors were sampled from an adult in good health.

This chain joins TRBV5-1 and TRBJ2-5; no reliable D call. Deletions cut 1 base from V and 4 bases from J, with 14 bases between. The length of the CDR3 is 15 residues. CDR1 is SGHRS, CDR2 YFSETQ, per germline. CDR3 residues: CASSLSYAKVETQYF. DNA of the CDR3: TGCGCCAGCAGCTTGTCATACGCAAAAGTAGAGACCCAGTACTTC.

The chain carries TRBV5-8 and TRBJ1-2; 11 bases match TRBD1. J was trimmed by 2 bases and V by 6 bases; bases with no gene match: 9. The CDR3 spans 16 residues. Germline V gene sequence: CDR1 SGHTS, CDR2 YDEGEE. The CDR3 loop is CASTGTGGLRNYGYTF. As DNA, the CDR3 is TGTGCCAGCACCGGGACAGGGGGTTTGCGGAACTATGGCTACACCTTC.

This sequence joins TRBV19 and TRBJ1-2; D is perhaps TRBD1 (6 bases). CDR1 LNHDA and CDR2 SQIVND come from the germline V gene (reference sequence). The germline V and J ends were trimmed by 3 bases and 2 bases, with 16 bases remaining between them. The CDR3 contains 16 residues. CDR3 residues: CASSMGARTANYGYTF. The DNA of the CDR3 is TGTGCCAGTAGTATGGGAGCTCGGACAGCAAACTATGGCTACACCTTC.

The rearrangement links TRBV18 to TRBJ2-2; 10 positions agree with TRBD2. This CDR3 spans 16 amino acids. CDR1 and CDR2 (germline): KGHSH, LQKENI. Trimming removed 3 bases from V and 4 bases from J; junction bases left unmatched: 5. The CDR3 sequence is CASSPRRLAGTGELFF. The CDR3 DNA follows: TGTGCCAGCTCACCCCGGAGACTAGCGGGCACCGGGGAGCTGTTTTTT.

The gene calls are TRBV5-1 and TRBJ1-6; no clear D gene. Germline CDR1 is SGHRS and CDR2 is YFSETQ. CDR3 length: 17 residues. V was cut by 3 bases and J by 0 bases, with 13 bases left in between. Here the CDR3 reads CASSSDFESSYNSPLHF. CDR3 DNA sequence: TGCGCCAGCAGCTCAGACTTCGAAAGCTCCTATAATTCACCCCTCCACTTT. Looking up the rest from reference TRBV5-1 and TRBJ1-6 gives the full variable domain: KAGVTQTPRYLIKTRGQQVTLSCSPISGHRSVSWYQQTPGQGLQFLFEYFSETQRNKGNFPGRFSGRQFSNSRSEMNVSTLELGDSALYLCASSSDFESSYNSPLHFGNGTRLTVT.

J is TRBJ1-2 and V is TRBV5-5; no clear D gene. The CDR3 length is 15 residues. Trimming cost V 1 base and J 4 bases, with 14 bases left between them. Germline CDR1 and CDR2: SGHKS and YYEKEE (reference sequence). CDR3 residues: CASSLSPPVSYGYTF. The CDR3 DNA reads TGTGCCAGCAGCTTGTCCCCCCCGGTTAGCTATGGCTACACCTTC.

This sequence joins TRBV5-1 and TRBJ1-2; D unclear. CDR1 SGHRS and CDR2 YFSETQ come from the germline V gene. This CDR3 has 12 residues. V dropped 7 bases and J dropped 4 bases, with 11 bases sitting between them. CDR3 sequence (DNA): TGCGCCAGCTCCGAGACTACCTATGGCTACACCTTC. Its translation: CASSETTYGYTF.

This chain links TRBV7-8 with TRBJ2-4; D possibly uses TRBD1 or TRBD2 (6 bases each). Trimming removed 5 bases at V and 5 bases at J, with 25 bases between. Germline loops: CDR1 SGHVS, CDR2 FQNEAQ. The CDR3 extends over 18 amino acids. CDR3 loop: CASSPRPRGAGPQNIQYF. The CDR3 bases are TGTGCCAGCAGCCCCAGGCCCAGGGGTGCGGGGCCCCAAAACATTCAGTACTTC.

The chain has TRBV2 and TRBJ2-1; 7 positions match TRBD2. Germline V gene lookup returns CDR1 SNHLY and CDR2 FYNNEI. V was pared by 4 bases and J by 4 bases, with 7 bases of the junction left unmatched. The CDR3 covers 15 residues. In DNA form, the CDR3 reads TGTGCCAGCAGTGTAATCGAGCGGGGATACAATGAGCAGTTCTTC. It encodes CASSVIERGYNEQFF.

The chain joins TRBV7-7 to TRBJ2-1, with 13 bases fitting TRBD2. Trimming cost V 5 bases and J 6 bases; bases outside gene matches: 7. The CDR3 runs to 16 residues. CDR1 and CDR2 from the germline V gene are SSHAT and FNYEAQ (reference sequence). The CDR3 sequence is CASSLGGLAGVNEQFF. CDR3 bases: TGTGCCAGCAGCCTGGGCGGACTAGCGGGAGTCAATGAGCAGTTCTTC.

This chain connects TRBV7-2 to TRBJ1-5; maybe TRBD1 (5 bases). Germline V gene sequence: CDR1 SGHTA, CDR2 FQGNSA. This CDR3 has 11 residues. Trimming took 3 bases from V and 16 from J, leaving 13 bases between them. For the CDR3, the DNA is TGTGCCAGCAGCTTCGGCGGGACCCTTCATTTT. Translated: CASSFGGTLHF.

Comments on this clone: An end of the junction differs from the germline gene, which may be a read error. Here the CDR3 reads CASSTTGTEGLGVF. In DNA, the CDR3 is TGTGCCAGCAGTACAACCGGGACGGAGGGCCTCGGGGTCTTT. V usage is TRBV6-5 and J usage is TRBJ1-1, with a possible D match to TRBD1 (5 bases). The CDR3 has 14 residues. CDR1 and CDR2 (germline): MNHEY, SVGAGI.

The V and J genes are TRBV30 and TRBJ1-3; a possible D gene is TRBD1 (5 bases). Germline V gives CDR1 GTSNPN, CDR2 SVGIG (reference sequence). Trimming left V 0 bases short and J 6 bases short, with 12 bases between. This CDR3 is built from 14 residues. The CDR3 nucleotides are TGTGCCTGGAGTGTAAATCAGGGAGCAAACACCATATATTTT. This sequence encodes CAWSVNQGANTIYF.

This clone was detected once. The chain combines TRBV5-4 with TRBJ1-6, with D unresolved. In germline, CDR1 is SGHNT, CDR2 YYREEE (reference sequence). CDR3 size: 14 residues. V lost 3 bases, J lost 9 bases, and 13 bases lay in between. CDR3: CASSSGPGASPLHF. In DNA, the CDR3 is TGTGCCAGCAGCTCCGGGCCCGGAGCTTCACCCCTCCACTTT.

This rearrangement joins TRBV5-1 to TRBJ1-4; no clear D. The CDR3 spans 11 residues. In germline, CDR1 is SGHRS, CDR2 YFSETQ. V was trimmed by 0 bases and J by 8 bases, leaving 2 bases between them. CDR3 region: CASSLGEKLFF. The CDR3 bases are TGCGCCAGCAGCTTGGGCGAAAAACTGTTTTTT.

This sequence joins TRBV7-2 and TRBJ1-2; TRBD1 is a possible D gene (6 bases). V dropped 5 bases and J dropped 2 bases, with 18 bases sitting between them. CDR1 and CDR2 from the germline V gene are SGHTA and FQGNSA. CDR3 size: 16 residues. The CDR3 protein is CASSPAFGGMNYGYTF. CDR3 nucleotide sequence: TGTGCCAGCAGCCCCGCCTTCGGGGGCATGAACTATGGCTACACCTTC.

The rearrangement uses TRBV7-8 and TRBJ1-3; D ambiguous. The CDR3 is 16 amino acids. The germline V and J ends were trimmed by 5 bases and 2 bases, with 16 bases remaining between them. CDR1 is SGHVS and CDR2 is FQNEAQ in the germline V gene. CDR3 protein: CASSPPGSTAGNTIYF. The CDR3 DNA sequence: TGTGCCAGCAGCCCCCCCGGCAGTACGGCTGGAAACACCATATATTTT.

The chain combines TRBV10-2 with TRBJ1-2; 9 bases agree with TRBD1. With 0 bases clipped from V and 1 base from J, the junction kept 6 bases outside the gene matches. The germline CDR1 and CDR2 sequences are WSHSY and SAAADI. The CDR3 is 17 amino acids. CDR3 DNA sequence: TGCGCCAGCAGTGAGTCGCCCACAGGGGGCGATAACTATGGCTACACCTTC. Amino acids: CASSESPTGGDNYGYTF.

The chain links TRBV5-1 to TRBJ1-1; possible D gene TRBD1, 5 bases. Germline V gives CDR1 SGHRS, CDR2 YFSETQ. CDR3 length: 13 residues. With 2 bases removed from V and 4 bases from J, the gap between germline ends came to 9 bases. CDR3 in DNA: TGCGCCAGCAGCTTCTCAGGGAGCACTGAAGCTTTCTTT. Amino acids: CASSFSGSTEAFF.

The rearrangement uses TRBV7-9 and TRBJ1-2; a possible D gene is TRBD1 (5 bases). Germline V gene data show CDR1 as SEHNR and CDR2 as FQNEAQ (reference sequence). The CDR3 runs 12 residues. Between the trimmed V and J ends, which lost 5 bases and 7 bases, there was a span of 11 bases. CDR3 nucleotide sequence: TGTGCCAGCAGCAGGGACGCGGGTGGCTACACCTTC. Amino acid sequence: CASSRDAGGYTF.

The chain joins TRBV7-2 to TRBJ2-5, with a tentative D call TRBD1 (5 bases). The CDR3 sequence is 13 residues long. The germline gives CDR1 SGHTA, CDR2 FQGNSA. Deletions cut 3 bases from V and 5 bases from J, with 10 bases between. CDR3 amino acids: CASSFQGWETQYF. DNA for the CDR3: TGTGCCAGCAGCTTTCAGGGCTGGGAGACCCAGTACTTC.

The chain combines TRBV24-1 with TRBJ1-1; D is unclear. Trimming shortened V by 3 bases and J by 1 base, and 5 bases separated the two germline ends. The CDR3 has 13 amino acids. Germline CDR1 KGHDR, CDR2 SFDVKD. CDR3 region: CATSDRANTEAFF. The DNA of the CDR3 is TGTGCCACCAGTGATCGGGCGAACACTGAAGCTTTCTTT.